A selection of T cell receptor beta chains follows, all from one sample in a study of cytomegalovirus exposure and HLA in healthy donors. Measured with immunoSEQ multiplex PCR; TCRdb has only the in-frame clones, and not every one. The table lists about 150,000 clones, over 70% of them singletons. Source material: PBMCs. The receptors here all came from a man aged 50 or older in good health and CMV-seropositive. CDR3s include the opening cysteine and the closing phenylalanine or tryptophan. D genes are given only for firm matches. Not every row has a clone size; where given, it reads once, few, many or a size class.

>NA|TRBV4-3|TRBD2|16|TRBJ2-3
CASSTLAGSSTDTQYF
TGCGCCAGCAGTACACTAGCGGGGTCTAGCACAGATACGCAGTATTTT
>NA|TRBV6-5|NA|15|TRBJ1-2
CASSSWGGNSYGYTF
TGTGCCAGCAGTTCCTGGGGGGGCAATAGCTATGGCTACACCTTC
>NA|TRBV5-1|TRBD1|14|TRBJ1-4
CASSLSTGVEKLFF
TGCGCCAGCAGCTTGTCGACAGGGGTAGAAAAACTGTTTTTT
>NA|TRBV11-2|NA|17|TRBJ2-7
CASSLGQAARSFYEQYF
TGTGCCAGCAGCTTGGGGCAGGCGGCGCGTTCTTTCTACGAGCAGTACTTC
>NA|TRBV5-1|TRBD1|14|TRBJ2-1
CASSRGQVFPEQFF
TGCGCCAGCAGCCGGGGACAGGTTTTCCCTGAGCAGTTCTTC
>few|TRBV7-9|NA|15|TRBJ2-6
CATPGLSSGANVLTF
TGTGCCACGCCGGGACTGAGCTCTGGGGCCAACGTCCTGACTTTC
>NA|TRBV6-5|NA|14|TRBJ2-5
CASSYSTNQETQYF
TGTGCCAGCAGTTACTCGACAAACCAAGAGACCCAGTACTTC
>NA|TRBV28|NA|14|TRBJ1-1
CASSLSLPETEAFF
TGTGCCAGCAGTTTATCCCTTCCCGAGACTGAAGCTTTCTTT
>NA|TRBV6-5|NA|13|TRBJ2-2
CASSFFSTGELFF
TGTGCCAGCAGTTTTTTCAGCACCGGGGAGCTGTTTTTT
>NA|TRBV5-1|NA|15|TRBJ1-6
CASRRGDDINSPLHF
TGCGCCAGCCGCAGGGGCGACGATATTAATTCACCCCTCCACTTT
>NA|TRBV10-3|NA|14|TRBJ2-3
CAISDGAGGDTQYF
TGTGCCATCAGTGATGGGGCAGGGGGGGATACGCAGTATTTT
>NA|TRBV1|NA|11|TRBJ2-3
CTSSPLPTQYF
TGCACCAGCAGCCCTCTCCCTACGCAGTATTTT
>NA|TRBV18|NA|18|TRBJ2-6
CASSPRGGYSSGANVLTF
TGTGCCAGCTCACCACGTGGGGGGTATTCCTCTGGGGCCAACGTCCTGACTTTC
>NA|TRBV12-5|TRBD1|14|TRBJ2-5
CASAPGTGQETQYF
TGTGCTAGTGCCCCCGGGACAGGTCAAGAGACCCAGTACTTC
>NA|TRBV6-5|TRBD2|15|TRBJ2-7
CASSYSGGVAYEQYF
TGTGCCAGCAGTTACTCTGGGGGGGTAGCCTACGAGCAGTACTTC
>NA|TRBV18|TRBD1|15|TRBJ2-3
CASSAGTGYTDTQYF
TGTGCCAGCTCAGCCGGGACAGGGTACACAGATACGCAGTATTTT
>NA|TRBV29-1|NA|12|TRBJ1-1
CSVGRGNTEAFF
TGCAGCGTTGGTAGGGGGAACACTGAAGCTTTCTTT
>NA|TRBV7-2|TRBD2|15|TRBJ2-7
CASSFSGTSKHEQYF
TGTGCCAGCAGCTTCTCCGGGACTAGTAAGCACGAGCAGTACTTC
>NA|TRBV13|NA|15|TRBJ2-3
CASSPLGLPTDTQYF
TGTGCCAGCAGCCCTCTGGGACTTCCCACAGATACGCAGTATTTT
>NA|TRBV7-6|TRBD2|16|TRBJ2-1
CASSLSSGSSYNEQFF
TGTGCCAGCAGCTTGTCTAGCGGGAGCTCCTACAATGAGCAGTTCTTC
>NA|TRBV7-2|TRBD1|15|TRBJ1-2
CASSPTSGTGGGYTF
TGTGCCAGCAGCCCAACTTCGGGGACAGGGGGCGGCTACACCTTC
>NA|TRBV30|TRBD1|14|TRBJ2-5
CAWRPPGGQETQYF
TGTGCCTGGAGGCCACCAGGGGGACAAGAGACCCAGTACTTC
>NA|TRBV18|TRBD1|16|TRBJ1-1
CASSEQGTGGNTEAFF
TGTGCCAGCTCAGAACAGGGTACAGGGGGGAACACTGAAGCTTTCTTT
>NA|TRBV30|TRBD1|15|TRBJ2-4
CAWSGWDRRMDIQYF
TGTGCCTGGAGTGGATGGGACAGGAGGATGGACATTCAGTACTTC
>NA|TRBV9|TRBD1|15|TRBJ1-1
CASSAQQGAPTEAFF
TGTGCCAGCAGCGCCCAACAGGGGGCGCCCACTGAAGCTTTCTTT
>NA|TRBV6-5|TRBD1|14|TRBJ1-1
CASSYDRGLTEAFF
TGTGCCAGCAGTTACGATAGGGGGCTGACTGAAGCTTTCTTT
>NA|TRBV28|NA|12|TRBJ2-7
CASTVGDYEQYF
TGTGCCAGCACAGTAGGGGACTACGAGCAGTACTTC
>NA|TRBV11-1|NA|11|TRBJ1-1
CASSQGTEAFF
TGTGCCAGCAGCCAGGGGACTGAAGCTTTCTTT
>few|TRBV6-5|NA|13|TRBJ1-2
CASSSGQPLGYTF
TGTGCCAGCAGCTCCGGACAGCCCCTTGGCTACACCTTC
>NA|TRBV30|TRBD2|14|TRBJ2-7
CAWKITGTSYEQYF
TGTGCCTGGAAAATAACCGGGACTAGCTACGAGCAGTACTTC
>NA|TRBV28|TRBD2|15|TRBJ2-5
CASSPRLARQETQYF
TGTGCCAGCAGTCCACGACTAGCCCGCCAAGAGACCCAGTACTTC
>NA|TRBV10-3|NA|14|TRBJ2-7
CAISGAGQSYEQYF
TGTGCCATCAGTGGGGCAGGCCAATCCTACGAGCAGTACTTC
>NA|TRBV6-6|TRBD1|16|TRBJ1-5
CASTSVQGARIQPQHF
TGTGCCAGCACCTCTGTCCAGGGGGCGCGAATTCAGCCCCAGCATTTT
>once|TRBV13|NA|14|TRBJ1-1
CASRRVHLNTEAFF
TGTGCCAGCAGACGGGTTCATCTGAACACTGAAGCTTTCTTT
>NA|TRBV6-5|TRBD1|16|TRBJ2-1
CASSYVGTGGLNEQFF
TGTGCCAGCAGTTACGTCGGGACAGGTGGACTAAATGAGCAGTTCTTC
>NA|TRBV2|TRBD2|16|TRBJ2-5
CASSEARGGREETQYF
TGTGCCAGCAGTGAAGCGCGGGGGGGCAGGGAAGAGACCCAGTACTTC
>once|TRBV2|NA|14|TRBJ2-3
CATALTTSTDTQYF
TGTGCCACCGCGTTAACTACTAGCACAGATACGCAGTATTTT
>NA|TRBV28|TRBD2|14|TRBJ2-7
CASMIAGNSYEQYF
TGTGCCAGCATGATAGCGGGTAACTCCTACGAGCAGTACTTC
>NA|TRBV11-2|TRBD1|14|TRBJ2-7
CASSRGGQGYEQYF
TGTGCCAGCAGCCGAGGAGGACAGGGTTACGAGCAGTACTTC
>once|TRBV19|TRBD2|14|TRBJ2-7
CASAIAGVRNEQYF
TGTGCCAGTGCTATAGCGGGAGTCCGGAACGAGCAGTACTTC
>few|TRBV28|NA|15|TRBJ2-6
CASGRLNSGANVLTF
TGTGCCAGCGGGAGACTGAACTCTGGGGCCAACGTCCTGACTTTC
>once|TRBV28|NA|14|TRBJ1-5
CASSLGGGYQPQHF
TGTGCCAGCAGTTTAGGAGGTGGGTATCAGCCCCAGCATTTT
>NA|TRBV7-9|TRBD1|17|TRBJ2-4
CSSSLVGQPLAKNIQYF
TGTTCCAGCAGCTTAGTGGGACAGCCCCTAGCCAAAAACATTCAGTACTTC
>NA|TRBV5-1|NA|13|TRBJ2-7
CASSFTAPYEQYF
TGCGCCAGCAGCTTCACAGCTCCCTACGAGCAGTACTTC
>NA|TRBV5-4|TRBD1|15|TRBJ1-2
CASSLSRQGDYGYTF
TGTGCCAGCAGCTTGTCCCGACAGGGAGACTATGGCTACACCTTC
>NA|TRBV11-1|TRBD1|14|TRBJ2-3
CASSSWDSTDTQYF
TGTGCCAGCAGCTCCTGGGACAGTACAGATACGCAGTATTTT
>NA|TRBV10-3|NA|15|TRBJ2-3
CAIKAAYHSTDTQYF
TGTGCCATCAAGGCGGCTTACCATAGCACAGATACGCAGTATTTT
>NA|TRBV7-2|NA|15|TRBJ1-5
CASSLVQGWVEPQHF
TGTGCCAGCAGCTTAGTTCAGGGTTGGGTAGAGCCCCAGCATTTT
>once|TRBV28|TRBD1|15|TRBJ1-3
CASTGLGQGLNTIYF
TGTGCCAGCACCGGATTGGGACAGGGACTAAACACCATATATTTT
>NA|TRBV4-2|TRBD1|15|TRBJ1-1
CASSQDRGQRTEAFF
TGTGCCAGCAGCCAAGATCGGGGACAGCGTACTGAAGCTTTCTTT
>NA|TRBV28|TRBD1|12|TRBJ1-4
CASRGQGAILFF
TGTGCCAGCAGAGGGCAGGGGGCGATACTGTTTTTT
>once|TRBV5-1|NA|15|TRBJ1-1
CASSAAGDWDTEAFF
TGCGCCAGCAGCGCCGCAGGGGATTGGGACACTGAAGCTTTCTTT
>NA|TRBV18|NA|13|TRBJ1-6
CASSSTERSPLHF
TGTGCCAGCTCAAGTACCGAGAGATCACCCCTCCACTTT